These T cell receptor beta chains were read from a single sample in a study of beta chain features in type 1 diabetes. Clones were read by immunoSEQ multiplex PCR, and TCRdb kept only the in-frame ones, dropping some. The sample lists approximately 150,000 clones, under 11% occurring once. Input material: naive CD4+ T cells from blood. These receptors originate from a young man in good health. Each CDR3 is given with its conserved first and last residue. A D gene is named only where the DNA matches it firmly. Expanded clones get a size class; other rows say once, few or many, or leave the size out.

v_call: TRBV7-2; d_call: TRBD2; clone_size: .; j_call: TRBJ2-1; cdr3_length: 15; cdr3_nt: TGTGCCAGCAGCGCCCGTAGCGGGGAATACAATGAGCAGTTCTTC; cdr3_aa: CASSARSGEYNEQFF
v_call: TRBV30; d_call: TRBD1; clone_size: .; j_call: TRBJ1-6; cdr3_length: 15; cdr3_nt: TGTGCCTGGAGTATTTGGGACAGCTTTTATTCACCCCTCCACTTT; cdr3_aa: CAWSIWDSFYSPLHF
v_call: TRBV10-3; d_call: TRBD1; clone_size: .; j_call: TRBJ2-1; cdr3_length: 15; cdr3_nt: TGTGCCATCAGGTCGACAGGGGGACGGTTCAATGAGCAGTTCTTC; cdr3_aa: CAIRSTGGRFNEQFF
v_call: TRBV6-1; d_call: TRBD2; clone_size: .; j_call: TRBJ2-5; cdr3_length: 15; cdr3_nt: TGTGCCAGCAGGAGCGGGGGGGCCGGTCGGGAGACCCAGTACTTC; cdr3_aa: CASRSGGAGRETQYF
v_call: TRBV7-2; d_call: .; clone_size: .; j_call: TRBJ1-6; cdr3_length: 14; cdr3_nt: TGTGCCAGCAGCTTACCGGCAGAGGGTTCACCCCTCCACTTT; cdr3_aa: CASSLPAEGSPLHF
v_call: TRBV7-2; d_call: .; clone_size: few; j_call: TRBJ1-2; cdr3_length: 15; cdr3_nt: TGTGCCAGCAGCTTAGCTGCCAGGGGTGGAAATGGCTACACCTTC; cdr3_aa: CASSLAARGGNGYTF
v_call: TRBV9; d_call: TRBD2; clone_size: .; j_call: TRBJ2-3; cdr3_length: 16; cdr3_nt: TGTGCCAGCAGCGTAGCTGCGGGGGGGCAAGCAGATACGCAGTATTTT; cdr3_aa: CASSVAAGGQADTQYF
v_call: TRBV16; d_call: .; clone_size: .; j_call: TRBJ1-2; cdr3_length: 12; cdr3_nt: TGTGCCAGCAGCCCCGGGAACTATGGCTACACCTTC; cdr3_aa: CASSPGNYGYTF
v_call: TRBV10-3; d_call: TRBD2; clone_size: many; j_call: TRBJ2-1; cdr3_length: 15; cdr3_nt: TGTGCCATCAGGGGGACTAGCGGGGCGTCCAATGAGCAGTTCTTC; cdr3_aa: CAIRGTSGASNEQFF
v_call: TRBV25-1; d_call: .; clone_size: few; j_call: TRBJ1-1; cdr3_length: 13; cdr3_nt: TGTGCCAGCACCCCACAGGGGAACACTGAAGCTTTCTTT; cdr3_aa: CASTPQGNTEAFF
v_call: TRBV5-1; d_call: TRBD2; clone_size: .; j_call: TRBJ2-3; cdr3_length: 15; cdr3_nt: TGCGCCAGCCGCAAGCGGGGTGCGAGCACAGATACGCAGTATTTT; cdr3_aa: CASRKRGASTDTQYF
v_call: TRBV7-2; d_call: .; clone_size: .; j_call: TRBJ1-3; cdr3_length: 14; cdr3_nt: TGTGCCAGCAGCCCCGGGGTTACTGGAAACACCATATATTTT; cdr3_aa: CASSPGVTGNTIYF
v_call: TRBV30; d_call: .; clone_size: many; j_call: TRBJ2-1; cdr3_length: 12; cdr3_nt: TGTGCCTGGACAGGGAACGACAATGAGCAGTTCTTC; cdr3_aa: CAWTGNDNEQFF
v_call: TRBV6-5; d_call: .; clone_size: few; j_call: TRBJ2-3; cdr3_length: 15; cdr3_nt: TGTGCCAGCAGTTACCAACAGGGTGGCACAGATACGCAGTATTTT; cdr3_aa: CASSYQQGGTDTQYF
v_call: TRBV5-4; d_call: TRBD1; clone_size: few; j_call: TRBJ2-1; cdr3_length: 13; cdr3_nt: TGTGCCAGCAGCTTTGACAGGGACAATGAGCAGTTCTTC; cdr3_aa: CASSFDRDNEQFF
v_call: TRBV4-1; d_call: .; clone_size: .; j_call: TRBJ1-1; cdr3_length: 14; cdr3_nt: TGCGCCAGCAGCCAAGGGGGACAGAACACTGAAGCTTTCTTT; cdr3_aa: CASSQGGQNTEAFF
v_call: TRBV2; d_call: .; clone_size: .; j_call: TRBJ2-1; cdr3_length: 13; cdr3_nt: TGTGCCAGCAGAATAGCCTCCTACAATGAGCAGTTCTTC; cdr3_aa: CASRIASYNEQFF
v_call: TRBV19; d_call: TRBD1; clone_size: .; j_call: TRBJ1-6; cdr3_length: 14; cdr3_nt: TGTGCCAGTAGTACAACAGGGGGCGATTCACCCCTCCACTTT; cdr3_aa: CASSTTGGDSPLHF
v_call: TRBV5-8; d_call: .; clone_size: .; j_call: TRBJ2-4; cdr3_length: 15; cdr3_nt: TGTGCCAGCAGCTTTCCCATAGTAGCCAAAAACATTCAGTACTTC; cdr3_aa: CASSFPIVAKNIQYF
v_call: TRBV28; d_call: .; clone_size: few; j_call: TRBJ2-7; cdr3_length: 12; cdr3_nt: TGTGCCAGCAGACGCACAGATTACGAGCAGTACTTC; cdr3_aa: CASRRTDYEQYF
v_call: TRBV6-1; d_call: .; clone_size: few; j_call: TRBJ2-1; cdr3_length: 15; cdr3_nt: TGTGCCAGCAGGAGCCTGGGGGCCGCCTACAATGAGCAGTTCTTC; cdr3_aa: CASRSLGAAYNEQFF
v_call: TRBV19; d_call: TRBD1; clone_size: .; j_call: TRBJ1-2; cdr3_length: 12; cdr3_nt: TGTGCCAGATCAAAGACAGGGCCCGGCTACACCTTC; cdr3_aa: CARSKTGPGYTF
v_call: TRBV20-1; d_call: TRBD1; clone_size: few; j_call: TRBJ1-5; cdr3_length: 11; cdr3_nt: TGCAGTGCTACAAAACAGGGGACCCAGCATTTT; cdr3_aa: CSATKQGTQHF
v_call: TRBV7-2; d_call: TRBD1; clone_size: .; j_call: TRBJ1-6; cdr3_length: 15; cdr3_nt: TGTGCCAGCAGCCCCGGGACAGGGTTTTTTTCACCCCTCCACTTT; cdr3_aa: CASSPGTGFFSPLHF
v_call: TRBV10-3; d_call: .; clone_size: .; j_call: TRBJ1-5; cdr3_length: 15; cdr3_nt: TGTGCCATCAGGGACGACAGTGCCGGCAATCAGCCCCAGCATTTT; cdr3_aa: CAIRDDSAGNQPQHF
v_call: TRBV6-6; d_call: TRBD1; clone_size: .; j_call: TRBJ1-5; cdr3_length: 16; cdr3_nt: TGTGCCAGCAGTTCAGGGGGAATACGGGGCAATCAGCCCCAGCATTTT; cdr3_aa: CASSSGGIRGNQPQHF
v_call: TRBV5-1; d_call: TRBD1; clone_size: few; j_call: TRBJ2-7; cdr3_length: 14; cdr3_nt: TGCGCCAGCAGCGACCCGACAGGGTCGGACGAGCAGTACTTC; cdr3_aa: CASSDPTGSDEQYF
v_call: TRBV2; d_call: .; clone_size: .; j_call: TRBJ1-6; cdr3_length: 13; cdr3_nt: TGTGCCAGCAGTGATGGGAGGAATTCACCCCTCCACTTT; cdr3_aa: CASSDGRNSPLHF
v_call: TRBV19; d_call: .; clone_size: many; j_call: TRBJ2-7; cdr3_length: 13; cdr3_nt: TGTGCCAGTCCGAGGGGGTATCGGTACGAGCAGTACTTC; cdr3_aa: CASPRGYRYEQYF
v_call: TRBV7-2; d_call: .; clone_size: many; j_call: TRBJ2-1; cdr3_length: 13; cdr3_nt: TGTGCCAGCAGCTTAGACGGTTACTTGAAACAGTTCTTC; cdr3_aa: CASSLDGYLKQFF
v_call: TRBV30; d_call: TRBD1; clone_size: many; j_call: TRBJ1-3; cdr3_length: 12; cdr3_nt: TGTGCCTCCGGACAGGGTGGAAACACCATATATTTT; cdr3_aa: CASGQGGNTIYF
v_call: TRBV25-1; d_call: TRBD2; clone_size: few; j_call: TRBJ2-3; cdr3_length: 16; cdr3_nt: TGTGCCAGCAGTGGGTTCAGAAGCGGGGCTACAGATACGCAGTATTTT; cdr3_aa: CASSGFRSGATDTQYF
v_call: TRBV7-9; d_call: .; clone_size: .; j_call: TRBJ2-5; cdr3_length: 15; cdr3_nt: TGTGCCAGCAGCTTGTTCGTTGCGGCCAAGGAGACCCAGTACTTC; cdr3_aa: CASSLFVAAKETQYF
v_call: TRBV18; d_call: .; clone_size: few; j_call: TRBJ2-1; cdr3_length: 13; cdr3_nt: TGTGCCAGCTCGCGGGACCCCCAGAGGGAGCAGTTCTTC; cdr3_aa: CASSRDPQREQFF
v_call: TRBV11-3; d_call: TRBD2; clone_size: few; j_call: TRBJ2-7; cdr3_length: 13; cdr3_nt: TGTGCCAGCAGCTCTCGGACTAGCGGCGAGCAGTACTTC; cdr3_aa: CASSSRTSGEQYF
v_call: TRBV19; d_call: TRBD1; clone_size: .; j_call: TRBJ1-1; cdr3_length: 16; cdr3_nt: TGTGCCAGTAGTATCGGAGGGGGCGCCGGGAACACTGAAGCTTTCTTT; cdr3_aa: CASSIGGGAGNTEAFF
v_call: TRBV7-9; d_call: .; clone_size: .; j_call: TRBJ1-1; cdr3_length: 14; cdr3_nt: TGTGCCAGCAGCCCACAGGTGATGAACACTGAAGCTTTCTTT; cdr3_aa: CASSPQVMNTEAFF
v_call: TRBV5-1; d_call: TRBD1; clone_size: .; j_call: TRBJ1-2; cdr3_length: 15; cdr3_nt: TGCGCCAGCAGCTGGGAAGGACAGGGGCCCTATGGCTACACCTTC; cdr3_aa: CASSWEGQGPYGYTF
v_call: TRBV9; d_call: TRBD1; clone_size: few; j_call: TRBJ2-2; cdr3_length: 16; cdr3_nt: TGTGCCAGCAGTCCTGGGACAGGGTCGTACACCGGGGAGCTGTTTTTT; cdr3_aa: CASSPGTGSYTGELFF
v_call: TRBV7-2; d_call: TRBD2; clone_size: few; j_call: TRBJ2-5; cdr3_length: 18; cdr3_nt: TGTGCCAGCAGCTTAGAATCCCTACTAGCGGGGGGGCGGGAGACCCAGTACTTC; cdr3_aa: CASSLESLLAGGRETQYF
v_call: TRBV21-1; d_call: .; clone_size: few; j_call: TRBJ1-2; cdr3_length: 14; cdr3_nt: TGTGCCAGCAGCAAAGATACAGGGTCGGGCGGCTACACCTTC; cdr3_aa: CASSKDTGSGGYTF
v_call: TRBV6-1; d_call: .; clone_size: few; j_call: TRBJ2-5; cdr3_length: 15; cdr3_nt: TGTGCCAGCAGTGAATCCCGGGGGGCTTGGGAGACCCAGTACTTC; cdr3_aa: CASSESRGAWETQYF
v_call: TRBV30; d_call: TRBD1; clone_size: .; j_call: TRBJ1-2; cdr3_length: 18; cdr3_nt: TGTGCCTGGAGAGCGACAGGGGGTTCTTCTTTTTGGAACTATGGCTACACCTTC; cdr3_aa: CAWRATGGSSFWNYGYTF
v_call: TRBV18; d_call: .; clone_size: few; j_call: TRBJ2-7; cdr3_length: 14; cdr3_nt: TGTGCCAGCTCACCACCGCAGGGGTACCACGAGCAGTACTTC; cdr3_aa: CASSPPQGYHEQYF
v_call: TRBV7-3; d_call: TRBD1; clone_size: .; j_call: TRBJ1-2; cdr3_length: 14; cdr3_nt: TGTGCCAGCAGCGAAAGACAGGGGATCTATGGCTACACCTTC; cdr3_aa: CASSERQGIYGYTF
v_call: TRBV18; d_call: .; clone_size: .; j_call: TRBJ2-7; cdr3_length: 16; cdr3_nt: TGTGCCAGCTCGGTGGAGACCCATCGTGGCTCCTACGAGCAGTACTTC; cdr3_aa: CASSVETHRGSYEQYF
v_call: TRBV13; d_call: .; clone_size: .; j_call: TRBJ2-7; cdr3_length: 14; cdr3_nt: TGTGCCAGCAGCTTCCCTCCCCTCTCCTACGAGCAGTACTTC; cdr3_aa: CASSFPPLSYEQYF
v_call: TRBV6-6; d_call: TRBD1; clone_size: few; j_call: TRBJ2-7; cdr3_length: 12; cdr3_nt: TGTGCCAGCAATGAGGCCACAGGGGATCAGTACTTC; cdr3_aa: CASNEATGDQYF
v_call: TRBV5-1; d_call: TRBD1; clone_size: .; j_call: TRBJ2-5; cdr3_length: 14; cdr3_nt: TGCGCCAGCAGCCCCTGGGACAGGGGAGAGACCCAGTACTTC; cdr3_aa: CASSPWDRGETQYF
v_call: TRBV7-8; d_call: TRBD1; clone_size: few; j_call: TRBJ2-5; cdr3_length: 14; cdr3_nt: TGTGCCAGCAGCTTCGCAGGGACAGCGGAGACCCAGTACTTC; cdr3_aa: CASSFAGTAETQYF
v_call: TRBV7-9; d_call: .; clone_size: .; j_call: TRBJ2-2; cdr3_length: 14; cdr3_nt: TGTGCCAGCAGCACAACAGGGCACACCGGGGAGCTGTTTTTT; cdr3_aa: CASSTTGHTGELFF
v_call: TRBV11-3; d_call: .; clone_size: .; j_call: TRBJ2-1; cdr3_length: 13; cdr3_nt: TGTGCCAGCAGCTTAGGAGGGTACAATGAGCAGTTCTTC; cdr3_aa: CASSLGGYNEQFF
v_call: TRBV7-8; d_call: .; clone_size: few; j_call: TRBJ2-7; cdr3_length: 11; cdr3_nt: TGTGCCAGCAGCCCCAGCTACGAGCAGTACTTC; cdr3_aa: CASSPSYEQYF
v_call: TRBV4-3; d_call: TRBD1; clone_size: few; j_call: TRBJ2-6; cdr3_length: 18; cdr3_nt: TGCGCCAGCAGCCAACTGAACCGACAGGGTGGTGGGGCCAACGTCCTGACTTTC; cdr3_aa: CASSQLNRQGGGANVLTF
v_call: TRBV5-1; d_call: .; clone_size: .; j_call: TRBJ1-1; cdr3_length: 13; cdr3_nt: TGCGCCAGCAGCCGGGGGGTACCCACTGAAGCTTTCTTT; cdr3_aa: CASSRGVPTEAFF
v_call: TRBV4-2; d_call: TRBD2; clone_size: .; j_call: TRBJ2-1; cdr3_length: 18; cdr3_nt: TGTGCCAGCAGCCAAGATATTAGCGGGGGGAAAAATAGGCCTGAGCAGTTCTTC; cdr3_aa: CASSQDISGGKNRPEQFF